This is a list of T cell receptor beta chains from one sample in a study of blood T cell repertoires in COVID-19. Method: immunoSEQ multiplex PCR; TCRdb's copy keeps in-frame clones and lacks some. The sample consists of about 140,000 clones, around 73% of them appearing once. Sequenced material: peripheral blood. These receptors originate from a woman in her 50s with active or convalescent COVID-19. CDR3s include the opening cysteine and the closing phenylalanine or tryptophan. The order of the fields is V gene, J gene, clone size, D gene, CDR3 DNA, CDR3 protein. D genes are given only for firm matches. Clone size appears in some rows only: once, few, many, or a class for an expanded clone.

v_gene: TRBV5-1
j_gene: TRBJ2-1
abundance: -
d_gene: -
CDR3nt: TGCGCCAGCAGAGCTATGCATGAGCAGTTCTTC
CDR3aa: CASRAMHEQFF

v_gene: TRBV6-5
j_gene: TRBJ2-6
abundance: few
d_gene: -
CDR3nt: TGTGCCAGCAGTTCTCACAGATCCTCTGGGGCCAACGTCCTGACTTTC
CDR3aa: CASSSHRSSGANVLTF

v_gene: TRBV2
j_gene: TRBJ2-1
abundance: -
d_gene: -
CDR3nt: TGTGCCAGCAGCTGGGGGCCCGCGGGAGAGCGTCCTGAGCAGTTCTTC
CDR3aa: CASSWGPAGERPEQFF

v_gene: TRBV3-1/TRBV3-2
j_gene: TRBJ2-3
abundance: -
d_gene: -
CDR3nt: TGTGCCAGCAGCCAAACGAGGGCGGCCTCCACAGATACGCAGTATTTT
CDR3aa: CASSQTRAASTDTQYF

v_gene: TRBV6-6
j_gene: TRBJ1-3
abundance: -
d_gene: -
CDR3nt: TGTGCCAGCAGGGATGACAGCTCTGGAAACACCATATATTTT
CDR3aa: CASRDDSSGNTIYF

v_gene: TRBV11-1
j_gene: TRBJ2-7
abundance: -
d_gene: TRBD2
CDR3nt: TGTGCCAGCAGCTTGGAGCGGGAGGGCGAGCAGTACTTC
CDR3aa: CASSLEREGEQYF

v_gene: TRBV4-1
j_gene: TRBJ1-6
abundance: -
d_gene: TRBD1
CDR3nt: TGCGCCAGCAGCCAAGCTTTAGGGCCAGGGGGCACAGCGTCCTATAATTCACCCCTCCACTTT
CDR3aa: CASSQALGPGGTASYNSPLHF

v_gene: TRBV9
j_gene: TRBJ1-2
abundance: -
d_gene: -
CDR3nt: TGTGCCAGCAGCCCGAACCACGGGTCGGGTGGCTATGGCTACACCTTC
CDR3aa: CASSPNHGSGGYGYTF

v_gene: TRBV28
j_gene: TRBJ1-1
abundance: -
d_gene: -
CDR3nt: TGTGCCAGCAGGGCTGCCCAAGGGGCCACTGAAGCTTTCTTT
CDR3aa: CASRAAQGATEAFF

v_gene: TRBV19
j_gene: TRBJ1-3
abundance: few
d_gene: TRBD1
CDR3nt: TGTGCCAGTAGTATAGCCGGGACAGGGGCTGGAAACACCATATATTTT
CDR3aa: CASSIAGTGAGNTIYF

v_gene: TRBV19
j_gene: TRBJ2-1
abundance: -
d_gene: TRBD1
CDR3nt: TGTGCCAGTAGTGCTCAGGGGGCCAATGAGCAGTTCTTC
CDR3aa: CASSAQGANEQFF

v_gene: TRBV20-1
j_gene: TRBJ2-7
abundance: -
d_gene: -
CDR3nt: TGCGCCGGCGGGGAAGTCTACGAGCAGTACTTC
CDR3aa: CAGGEVYEQYF

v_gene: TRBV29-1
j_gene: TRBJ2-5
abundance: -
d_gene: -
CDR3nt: TGCAGCGTTGAAGGGGGCGGGACAGAGACCCAGTACTTC
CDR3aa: CSVEGGGTETQYF

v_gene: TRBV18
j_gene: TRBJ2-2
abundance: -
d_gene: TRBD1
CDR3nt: TGTGCCAGCTCAATCAAACAGGGGACCGGGGAGCTGTTTTTT
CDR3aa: CASSIKQGTGELFF

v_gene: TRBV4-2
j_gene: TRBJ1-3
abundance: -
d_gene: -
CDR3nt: TGTGCCAGCAGCCCACGGGAGGGATCTGGAAACACCATATATTTT
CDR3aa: CASSPREGSGNTIYF